This section outlines one TCR beta chain sequence together with its context. Germline CDR1 LNHDA, CDR2 SQIVND (reference sequence). Trimming took off 2 bases at V and 3 bases at J, with 11 bases between the two ends. The CDR3 loop spans 14 amino acids. The table came from immunoSEQ multiplex PCR; TCRdb's copy has only in-frame clones and leaves some out. The sample lists 74,000 or so clones, approximately 92% seen once, with around 0.32% in the top ten. The data derive from a study of OX40 agonist ivuxolimab in advanced cancers. Background on the study: Males comprised roughly four fifths of the group, whose mean age was roughly 60 years (range 23 to 79). Eligibility rules accepted prior anti-PD-1, anti-PD-L1 or anti-CTLA-4 therapy, and 40% had some.

The receptor was derived from an adult with an advanced solid tumor such as melanoma, head and neck, liver or kidney cancer. The sample consisted of CD4+ or CD8+ T cells sorted from blood, taken in a trial of the OX40 agonist ivuxolimab. The chain is built from TRBV19 and TRBJ2-7, with D perhaps given as TRBD1 or TRBD2 (5 bases each). This CDR3 is CASSITGTDYEQYF. As DNA, the CDR3 is TGTGCCAGTAGTATAACCGGGACGGACTACGAGCAGTACTTC.